This is a list of T cell receptor beta chains from one sample in a study of blood T cell repertoires in COVID-19. The table came from immunoSEQ multiplex PCR; TCRdb's copy has only in-frame clones and leaves some out. This repertoire shows approximately 250,000 clones, roughly 86% found once; its top ten account for around 8.8%. Sequencing was done on a sample of peripheral blood. Receptor source: a man in his forties with active or convalescent COVID-19. The CDR3 runs from the conserved cysteine through the conserved F or W. A D gene is named only where the DNA matches it firmly. Clone size is shown for a subset of rows, as once, few, many or a class of expanded clone.

clone_size,d_call,v_call,j_call,cdr3_length,cdr3_nt,cdr3_aa
NA,NA,TRBV5-1,TRBJ1-2,12,TGCGCCAGCAGCTTGGACAACCATGGCTACACCTTC,CASSLDNHGYTF
NA,NA,TRBV29-1,TRBJ2-3,13,TGCAGCGTGGAGGGGGGGAGGGAAGATACGCAGTATTTT,CSVEGGREDTQYF
NA,TRBD2,TRBV5-8,TRBJ2-1,14,TGTGCCAGCAGCTTTTCTAGCGGGAACAATGAGCAGTTCTTC,CASSFSSGNNEQFF
NA,TRBD1,TRBV9,TRBJ1-2,16,TGTGCCAGCAGCGTAGCGAGACAGGGGGTTGGATTGGGCTACACCTTC,CASSVARQGVGLGYTF
NA,NA,TRBV4-1,TRBJ2-7,12,TGCGCCAGCAGCCGGGGGGGCGTCGAGCAGTACTTC,CASSRGGVEQYF
NA,TRBD1,TRBV2,TRBJ2-3,14,TGTGCCCTCCTCCGGGACAGTAGCACAGATACGCAGTATTTT,CALLRDSSTDTQYF
once,NA,TRBV24-1,TRBJ1-1,12,TGTGCCACCAGTGGCGCCAGGGGTGAAGCTTTCTTT,CATSGARGEAFF
few,NA,TRBV6-5,TRBJ1-6,13,TGTGCCAGCAGGGGGCCCTATAATTCACCCCTCCACTTT,CASRGPYNSPLHF
once,TRBD2,TRBV7-2,TRBJ2-7,18,TGTGCCAGCACCCCCCGAGGGCTAGCGGGAGATTCCCCCTACGAGCAGTACTTC,CASTPRGLAGDSPYEQYF
NA,NA,TRBV29-1,TRBJ2-7,17,TGCAGCGTTGAAGATCCTAGGAGGGGAGTAACGCGCTACGAGCAGTACTTC,CSVEDPRRGVTRYEQYF
NA,TRBD1,TRBV7-2,TRBJ1-4,15,TGTGCCAGCAGCCCGTGGGACAGGGTGGACGAAAAACTGTTTTTT,CASSPWDRVDEKLFF
NA,NA,TRBV25-1,TRBJ1-6,18,TGTGCCAGCCCCCCTGGGACACTTATTCGTCGGGGTAATTCACCCCTCCACTTT,CASPPGTLIRRGNSPLHF
NA,NA,TRBV3-1/TRBV3-2,TRBJ1-2,14,TGTGCCAGCAGGAAAACGGACAGTAACTATGGCTACACCTTC,CASRKTDSNYGYTF
NA,NA,TRBV9,TRBJ1-2,17,TGTGCCAGCAGCGTAGGAGGTAGACTAAGCAGAGACTATGGCTACACCTTC,CASSVGGRLSRDYGYTF
NA,TRBD2,TRBV5-4,TRBJ2-5,17,TGTGCCAGCAGGTTCCGCAAGCGGGGGGGCCGAGGAGAGACCCAGTACTTC,CASRFRKRGGRGETQYF
NA,NA,TRBV3-1/TRBV3-2,TRBJ2-7,11,TGTGCCAGCAGCTATAGCTACGAGCAGTACTTC,CASSYSYEQYF
NA,NA,TRBV7-6,TRBJ1-4,17,TGTGCCAGCAGCTTAGCGCCAAGTGGAGGGGTACGAGAAAAACTGTTTTTT,CASSLAPSGGVREKLFF
NA,TRBD1,TRBV2,TRBJ1-1,15,TGTGCCAGCAGTCCGGGACAGCTGATGAACACTGAAGCTTTCTTT,CASSPGQLMNTEAFF
NA,NA,TRBV3-1/TRBV3-2,TRBJ2-3,14,TGTGCCAGCAGCCAAGATTACGGGGCAGATACGCAGTATTTT,CASSQDYGADTQYF
once,TRBD2,TRBV5-4,TRBJ2-2,19,TGTGCCAGCAGACCAATGACTAGCGGGAGGGCCTCAGGCACCGGGGAGCTGTTTTTT,CASRPMTSGRASGTGELFF
NA,NA,TRBV24-1,TRBJ1-5,12,TGTGCCACCAGGAAGGAGGTTCAGCCCCAGCATTTT,CATRKEVQPQHF
NA,NA,TRBV19,TRBJ1-5,14,TGTGCCAGTAGTCCTCCCCCGACAGGCCAGCCCCAGCATTTT,CASSPPPTGQPQHF
few,NA,TRBV27,TRBJ1-6,14,TGTGCCAGCAGTCCCTCCCCCTCTAAATCACCCCTCCACTTT,CASSPSPSKSPLHF
once,TRBD1,TRBV19,TRBJ1-4,18,TGTGCCAGTAGTTTCAGCCCGGGACAGGGAACAACTAATGAAAAACTGTTTTTT,CASSFSPGQGTTNEKLFF
NA,NA,TRBV25-1,TRBJ2-1,15,TGTGCCAGCAGTCCCAGGAGCGGAGGTTACAATGAGCAGTTCTTC,CASSPRSGGYNEQFF
NA,NA,TRBV5-1,TRBJ1-3,15,TGCGCCAGCAGCCGGACTCGGAGTTCTGGAAACACCATATATTTT,CASSRTRSSGNTIYF
once,TRBD2,TRBV7-6,TRBJ2-5,15,TGTGCCAGCAGCTTAGATCGGGGAGGGCTGGAGACCCAGTACTTC,CASSLDRGGLETQYF
once,TRBD1,TRBV5-4,TRBJ1-1,14,TGTGCCAGCAGCTTCAATAACAGGGGGACTGAAGCTTTCTTT,CASSFNNRGTEAFF